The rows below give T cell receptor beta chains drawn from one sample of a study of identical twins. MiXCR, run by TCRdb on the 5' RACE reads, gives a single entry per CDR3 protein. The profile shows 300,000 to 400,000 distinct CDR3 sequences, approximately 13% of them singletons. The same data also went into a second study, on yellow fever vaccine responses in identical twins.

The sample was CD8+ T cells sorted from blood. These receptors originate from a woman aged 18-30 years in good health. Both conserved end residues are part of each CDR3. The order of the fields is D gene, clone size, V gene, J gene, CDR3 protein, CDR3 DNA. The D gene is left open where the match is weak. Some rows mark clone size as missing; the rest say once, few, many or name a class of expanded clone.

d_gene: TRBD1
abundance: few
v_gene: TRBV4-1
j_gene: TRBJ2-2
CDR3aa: CASSHGQGAGGELFF
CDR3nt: TGCGCCAGCAGCCACGGACAGGGGGCAGGCGGGGAGCTGTTTTTT

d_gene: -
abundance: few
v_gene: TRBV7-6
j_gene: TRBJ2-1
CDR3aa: CASSLSVAASYNEQFF
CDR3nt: TGTGCCAGCAGCTTGTCCGTGGCGGCCTCCTACAATGAGCAGTTCTTC

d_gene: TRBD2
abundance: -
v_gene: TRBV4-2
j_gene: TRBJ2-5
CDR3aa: CASSQDGAGGQETQYF
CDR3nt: TGTGCCAGCAGCCAAGATGGGGCGGGAGGGCAAGAGACCCAGTACTTC

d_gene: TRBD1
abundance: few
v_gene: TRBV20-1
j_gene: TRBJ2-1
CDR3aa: CSGQGADEQFF
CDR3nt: TGCAGCGGACAGGGGGCAGATGAGCAGTTCTTC

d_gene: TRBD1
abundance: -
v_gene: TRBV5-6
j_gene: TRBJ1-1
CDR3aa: CASSLEGQGFFTEAFF
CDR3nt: TGTGCCAGCAGCTTAGAGGGACAGGGTTTTTTCACTGAAGCTTTCTTT

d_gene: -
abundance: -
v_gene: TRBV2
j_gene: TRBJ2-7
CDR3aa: CASSGSETYEQYF
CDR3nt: TGTGCCAGCAGTGGCTCCGAAACCTACGAGCAGTACTTC

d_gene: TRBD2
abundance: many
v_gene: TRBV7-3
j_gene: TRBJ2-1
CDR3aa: CASSSTGTRLYNEQFF
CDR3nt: TGTGCCAGCAGCTCAACCGGGACTAGGCTCTACAATGAGCAGTTCTTC

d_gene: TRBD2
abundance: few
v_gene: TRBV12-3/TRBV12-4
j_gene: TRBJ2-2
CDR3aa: CASSLGYGGSSFRSTGELFF
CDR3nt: TGTGCCAGCAGTTTAGGCTACGGCGGGAGTAGTTTTCGTTCAACCGGGGAGCTGTTTTTT

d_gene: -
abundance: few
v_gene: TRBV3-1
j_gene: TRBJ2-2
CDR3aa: CASSQDRNTGELFF
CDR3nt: TGTGCCAGCAGCCAGGACAGAAACACCGGGGAGCTGTTTTTT

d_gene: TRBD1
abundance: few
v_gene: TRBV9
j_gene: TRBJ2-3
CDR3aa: CASSETGGRADTQYF
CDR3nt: TGTGCCAGCAGCGAAACAGGGGGCAGAGCAGATACGCAGTATTTT

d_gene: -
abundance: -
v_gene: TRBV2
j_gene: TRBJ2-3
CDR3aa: CASTGDSTDTQYF
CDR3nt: TGTGCCAGCACCGGGGACAGCACAGATACGCAGTATTTT

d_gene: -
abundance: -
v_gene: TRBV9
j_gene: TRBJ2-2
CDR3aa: CASSAPRGMNTGELFF
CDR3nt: TGTGCCAGCAGCGCCCCAAGGGGGATGAACACCGGGGAGCTGTTTTTT

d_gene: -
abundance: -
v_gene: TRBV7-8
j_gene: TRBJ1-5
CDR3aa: CASSPSRGAQNQPQHF
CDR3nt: TGTGCCAGCAGCCCATCCCGGGGGGCGCAGAATCAGCCCCAGCATTTT

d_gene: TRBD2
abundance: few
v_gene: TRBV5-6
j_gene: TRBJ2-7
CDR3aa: CASTSGDYYEQYF
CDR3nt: TGTGCCAGCACCTCCGGGGACTACTACGAGCAGTACTTC

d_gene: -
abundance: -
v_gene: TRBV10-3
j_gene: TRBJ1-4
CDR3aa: CAISEFEQVDEKLFF
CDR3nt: TGTGCCATCAGTGAGTTCGAGCAGGTGGATGAAAAACTGTTTTTT

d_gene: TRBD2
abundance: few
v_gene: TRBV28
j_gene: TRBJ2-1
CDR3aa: CASSSGLAGVNEQFF
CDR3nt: TGTGCCAGCAGTTCGGGACTAGCGGGAGTCAATGAGCAGTTCTTC

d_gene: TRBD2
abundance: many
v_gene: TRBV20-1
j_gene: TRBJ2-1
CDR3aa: CSANPGTSGYNEQFF
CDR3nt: TGCAGTGCTAACCCCGGGACTAGCGGGTACAATGAGCAGTTCTTC

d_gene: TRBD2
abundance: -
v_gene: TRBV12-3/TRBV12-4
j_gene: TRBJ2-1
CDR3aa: CASSRGGLGYNEQFF
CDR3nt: TGTGCCAGCAGTCGCGGGGGACTGGGTTACAATGAGCAGTTCTTC

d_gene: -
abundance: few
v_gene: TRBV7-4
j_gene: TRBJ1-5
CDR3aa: CASSLVPLYSNQPQHF
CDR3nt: TGTGCCAGCAGCTTAGTACCACTTTATAGCAATCAGCCCCAGCATTTT

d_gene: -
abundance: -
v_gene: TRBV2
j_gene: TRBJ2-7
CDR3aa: CASSWGDYEQYF
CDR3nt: TGTGCCAGCAGCTGGGGGGACTACGAGCAGTACTTC

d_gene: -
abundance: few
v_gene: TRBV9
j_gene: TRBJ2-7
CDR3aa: CASSVGGTGAYEQYF
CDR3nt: TGTGCCAGCAGCGTGGGGGGGACAGGCGCCTACGAGCAGTACTTC

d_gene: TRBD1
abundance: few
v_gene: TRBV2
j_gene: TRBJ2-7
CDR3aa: CASMTGSSYEQYF
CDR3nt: TGTGCCAGTATGACAGGGAGCTCCTACGAGCAGTACTTC